Shown below are 21 T cell receptor beta chains from a single sample sequenced in a study of blood T cell repertoires in COVID-19. Produced via immunoSEQ multiplex PCR; TCRdb's table is partial and in-frame only. The table shows about 250,000 clones, with 85% occurring only once. Sequenced: peripheral blood. The source is a woman aged 55-75 years with active or convalescent COVID-19.

To note about this clone: The junction does not match germline at one end; this may be a read error. The rearrangement uses TRBV7-7 and TRBJ2-1; the D gene is possibly TRBD1 (6 bases). Germline lookup yields CDR1 SSHAT and CDR2 FNYEAQ (reference sequence). The CDR3 loop spans 13 amino acids. CDR3 amino acids: CASSPGQYNEQFF. DNA for the CDR3: TGTGCTAGCAGCCCCGGACAGTACAATGAGCAGTTCTTC.

The rearrangement joins TRBV7-9 to TRBJ1-2; 7 bases agree with TRBD1. CDR3 length equals 14 residues. Unmatched junction bases numbered 8, after V lost 6 bases and J lost 4 bases. CDR1 is SEHNR, CDR2 FQNEAQ, per germline (reference sequence). The CDR3: CASRRDRALYGYTF. DNA for the CDR3: TGTGCCAGCAGACGAGACAGGGCTCTCTATGGCTACACCTTC.

The chain carries TRBV7-9 and TRBJ1-1; no reliable D call. Germline V gene data show CDR1 as SEHNR and CDR2 as FQNEAQ (reference sequence). V was shortened by 0 bases and J by 5 bases, with 10 bases between the two germline ends. The CDR3 extends over 14 amino acids. CDR3 bases: TGTGCCAGCAGCTTAGCGAGGGTAAGGACTGAAGCTTTCTTT. It yields the protein CASSLARVRTEAFF.

The chain recombines TRBV10-1 with TRBJ2-1, with 8 positions matching TRBD2. V was clipped by 5 bases and J by 7 bases; unmatched bases: 4. CDR3 length: 13 amino acids. CDR1 is WNHNN and CDR2 is SYGVQD in the germline V gene (reference sequence). CDR3 DNA sequence: TGCGCCAGCAGTCCCAGCGGGAGAAATGAGCAGTTCTTC. Its protein is CASSPSGRNEQFF.

The chain employs TRBV9 and TRBJ1-1; TRBD1 might be the D (5 bases). This CDR3 is built from 14 residues. The germline gives CDR1 SGDLS, CDR2 YYNGEE. Between the trimmed V and J ends, which lost 4 bases and 1 base, there was a span of 11 bases. The CDR3 loop is CASSPRGGNTEAFF. The CDR3 DNA is TGTGCCAGCAGCCCAAGGGGTGGGAACACTGAAGCTTTCTTT.

This clone was observed a few times. This rearrangement joins TRBV28 to TRBJ1-5; D unresolved. The CDR3 is 16 amino acids. Germline-derived CDR1 and CDR2 are MDHEN and SYDVKM. V was pared by 1 base and J by 0 bases, with 10 bases between. The CDR3 reads CASSLSAVYSNQPQHF. The CDR3 nucleotides read TGTGCCAGCAGTTTATCGGCGGTGTATAGCAATCAGCCCCAGCATTTT. Full variable domain (rest looked up from reference TRBV28 and TRBJ1-5): DVKVTQSSRYLVKRTGEKVFLECVQDMDHENMFWYRQDPGLGLRLIYFSYDVKMKEKGDIPEGYSVSREKKERFSLILESASTNQTSMYLCASSLSAVYSNQPQHFGDGTRLSIL.

The chain is built from TRBV6-2 or TRBV6-3 and TRBJ2-7, with TRBD2 matching 9 bases. Looked up from germline, CDR1 is MNHEY and CDR2 is SVGEGT. V trimming: 2 bases; J trimming: 3 bases; junction bases outside the gene matches: 5. The CDR3 has 15 residues. The CDR3 nucleotides read TGTGCCAGCAGTTACAGCACTAGCGGGTTCTACGAGCAGTACTTC. Encoded protein: CASSYSTSGFYEQYF.

The chain uses TRBV3-1 (or the pseudogene TRBV3-2) and TRBJ1-2, with D possibly being TRBD1 (5 bases). Looked up from germline, CDR1 is LGHDT and CDR2 is YNNKEL (reference sequence). The V gene lost 0 bases and the J gene lost 8 bases, with 19 bases spanning the gap. The CDR3 covers 16 residues. CDR3 nucleotides: TGTGCCAGCAGCCAAGAAGGAGTCAGTCGTAGGGGAGGCTACACCTTC. This translates into CASSQEGVSRRGGYTF.

The chain combines TRBV6-1 with TRBJ1-5, with D unresolved. The germline V gene has CDR1 MNHNS and CDR2 SASEGT. This CDR3 has 14 amino acids. V was clipped by 2 bases and J by 0 bases, with 5 bases between them. CDR3 sequence: CASSESRSNQPQHF. The CDR3 DNA follows: TGTGCCAGCAGTGAAAGCCGTAGCAATCAGCCCCAGCATTTT.

The chain carries TRBV30 and TRBJ1-2; TRBD1 is a possible D gene (5 bases). The CDR3 is made up of 12 amino acids. Germline V gives CDR1 GTSNPN, CDR2 SVGIG (reference sequence). Trimming removed 3 bases from V and 7 bases from J, with 12 bases in between. The CDR3, as DNA: TGTGCCTGGAGCAGGGTTTCGCCTGGCTACACCTTC. This translates into CAWSRVSPGYTF.

The chain joins TRBV6-5 to TRBJ2-3; D possibly corresponds to TRBD2 (5 bases). V dropped 0 bases and J dropped 4 bases, with 8 bases sitting between them. CDR1 is MNHEY, CDR2 SVGAGI, per germline. The CDR3 is 14 residues long. DNA for the CDR3: TGTGCCAGCAGTTACTCTAGCGCTTCAGATACGCAGTATTTT. Encoded protein: CASSYSSASDTQYF.

This clone was recorded a few times. In DNA form, the CDR3 reads TGCGCCAAGGGGACAGGGGGCTTGTATGAGCAGTTCTTC. Amino acid sequence: CAKGTGGLYEQFF. The V call is TRBV10-1, the J call TRBJ2-1; 12 positions match TRBD1. CDR3 length: 13 residues. V lost 10 bases, J lost 8 bases, and 6 bases stayed unmatched. Germline CDR1 is WNHNN and CDR2 is SYGVQD (reference sequence).

The rearrangement links TRBV23-1 to TRBJ2-1, with 12 bases matching TRBD2. TRBV23-1 is recorded as an ORF, its role being uncertain. Trimming at V came to 10 bases and at J to 8 bases, leaving 15 bases not matched to a gene. This CDR3 comprises 16 residues. CDR3 loop: CATPDGGLAGIDEQFF. The CDR3 nucleotides read TGCGCCACCCCGGACGGAGGACTAGCGGGGATCGATGAGCAGTTCTTC.

The chain couples TRBV2 to TRBJ2-5, with 7 positions matching TRBD1. J gave up 0 bases and V 6 bases, and 7 bases lay outside the gene matches. The CDR3 extends over 15 amino acids. Germline V lookup: CDR1 SNHLY, CDR2 FYNNEI. CDR3 coding DNA: TGTGCCAGCAGATCACGGACAGGTTACCAAGAGACCCAGTACTTC. This codes for CASRSRTGYQETQYF. Full variable domain (remainder filled in from reference TRBV2 and TRBJ2-5): EPEVTQTPSHQVTQMGQEVILRCVPISNHLYFYWYRQILGQKVEFLVSFYNNEISEKSEIFDDQFSVERPDGSNFTLKIRSTKLEDSAMYFCASRSRTGYQETQYFGPGTRLLVL.

This sequence joins TRBV25-1 and TRBJ1-2; 10 bases fit TRBD1. Germline assignment: CDR1 MGHDK and CDR2 SYGVNS. V lost 3 bases to trimming and J lost 6 bases; unmatched junction nucleotides: 7. This CDR3 contains 15 residues. In DNA, the CDR3 is TGTGCCAGCAGTGACCCCGGGACAGGGGACAATGGCTACACCTTC. This gives the protein CASSDPGTGDNGYTF.

CDR3 nucleotide sequence: TGTGCCAGCAGGGAGACAGGCGCCGGGGAGCTGTTTTTT. This gives the protein CASRETGAGELFF. The chain couples TRBV12-3 or TRBV12-4 to TRBJ2-2; weak D call: TRBD1 (6 bases). There are 13 residues in the CDR3. V lost 6 bases to trimming and J lost 6 bases, with 11 bases between them.

The V call is TRBV18, the J call TRBJ2-1; D uncertain. Trimming took 5 bases from V and 1 from J, leaving 12 bases between them. CDR3 length: 15 amino acids. The germline CDR1 and CDR2 sequences are KGHSH and LQKENI. The CDR3 sequence: CASSTGSNSYNEQFF. The CDR3 DNA is TGTGCCAGCTCAACCGGGTCAAATTCCTACAATGAGCAGTTCTTC.

The chain joins TRBV20-1 to TRBJ2-2, with TRBD1 matching over 11 bases. The CDR3 has 16 residues. V shed 3 bases, J shed 0 bases, and the junction held 3 bases outside the gene matches. Germline V gene sequence: CDR1 DFQATT, CDR2 SNEGSKA (reference sequence). The CDR3: CSASGQGATNTGELFF. CDR3 nucleotide sequence: TGCAGTGCTAGTGGACAGGGGGCTACGAACACCGGGGAGCTGTTTTTT.

The chain uses TRBV12-3 or TRBV12-4 and TRBJ2-5; 8 positions agree with TRBD1. The CDR3 length is 12 residues. J lost 10 bases, V lost 7 bases, and 8 bases had no gene match. The CDR3 DNA reads TGTGCCAGCACCGGGACAGGTCTGTTCCAGTACTTC. It encodes CASTGTGLFQYF.

This clone was seen a handful of times. The V gene is TRBV7-9, the J gene TRBJ2-3; TRBD2 agrees at 7 bases. CDR1 and CDR2 (germline): SEHNR, FQNEAQ (reference sequence). J was trimmed by 4 bases and V by 5 bases; bases with no gene match: 9. This CDR3 is 15 amino acids long. The CDR3 region is CASSARGRAADTQYF. CDR3 DNA sequence: TGTGCCAGCAGCGCTCGGGGGAGGGCGGCAGATACGCAGTATTTT.

In its sample, this clone was seen once. The chain uses TRBV5-1 and TRBJ2-7, with 7 nucleotides matching TRBD1. The length of the CDR3 is 15 residues. V lost 0 bases to trimming and J lost 0 bases; unmatched junction nucleotides: 3. Germline V gene data show CDR1 as SGHRS and CDR2 as YFSETQ. CDR3 region: CASSLGDRRSYEQYF. CDR3 sequence (DNA): TGCGCCAGCAGCTTGGGGGACAGACGCTCCTACGAGCAGTACTTC.